Listed below are T cell receptor beta chains from one sample, sequenced in a study of T cell changes during pregnancy in multiple sclerosis. The table came from immunoSEQ multiplex PCR; TCRdb's copy has only in-frame clones and leaves some out. The repertoire includes 30,000 to 40,000 clones, 75% to 90% of them detected once, and 5.5% to 8% sits in the top ten. Material: CD8+ T cells from peripheral blood mononuclear cells, obtained in the second trimester of pregnancy. Every receptor here comes from a female donor with multiple sclerosis, enrolled in a pregnancy study. CDR3s include the opening cysteine and the closing phenylalanine or tryptophan. Each record gives: clone size, D gene, V gene, J gene, CDR3 protein, CDR3 DNA. A D gene is named only where the DNA matches it firmly. For some rows the clone size is stated as once, few or many, or as a class when expanded; others skip it.

abundance: few; d_gene: NA; v_gene: TRBV7-6; j_gene: TRBJ2-1; CDR3aa: CASSSPFGGMVNEQFF; CDR3nt: TGTGCCAGCAGCTCCCCTTTCGGAGGGATGGTCAATGAGCAGTTCTTC
abundance: NA; d_gene: NA; v_gene: TRBV6-5; j_gene: TRBJ2-2; CDR3aa: CASSSGTTNTGELFF; CDR3nt: TGTGCCAGCAGTTCCGGGACAACGAACACCGGGGAGCTGTTTTTT
abundance: NA; d_gene: TRBD1; v_gene: TRBV27; j_gene: TRBJ2-3; CDR3aa: CASSIGTGWADTQYF; CDR3nt: TGTGCCAGCAGTATAGGGACAGGGTGGGCAGATACGCAGTATTTT
abundance: NA; d_gene: NA; v_gene: TRBV7-9; j_gene: TRBJ2-5; CDR3aa: CASSLADYSETQYF; CDR3nt: TGTGCCAGCAGCTTAGCGGACTATAGCGAGACCCAGTACTTC
abundance: NA; d_gene: TRBD2; v_gene: TRBV6-1; j_gene: TRBJ2-3; CDR3aa: CASSDAFFERGSTDTQYF; CDR3nt: TGTGCCAGCAGTGATGCCTTTTTTGAGCGGGGGAGTACAGATACGCAGTATTTT
abundance: NA; d_gene: NA; v_gene: TRBV7-9; j_gene: TRBJ1-1; CDR3aa: CASSLSTVNTEAFF; CDR3nt: TGTGCCAGCAGCTTAAGCACGGTGAACACTGAAGCTTTCTTT
abundance: NA; d_gene: NA; v_gene: TRBV27; j_gene: TRBJ1-2; CDR3aa: CASSPTPQYGYTF; CDR3nt: TGTGCCAGCAGTCCAACACCTCAATATGGCTACACCTTC
abundance: NA; d_gene: TRBD1; v_gene: TRBV7-9; j_gene: TRBJ2-2; CDR3aa: CASSFLGGTGDTGELFF; CDR3nt: TGTGCCAGCAGCTTCCTAGGGGGGACAGGGGACACCGGGGAGCTGTTTTTT
abundance: once; d_gene: NA; v_gene: TRBV2; j_gene: TRBJ2-2; CDR3aa: CASSEWGFTGELFF; CDR3nt: TGTGCCAGCAGTGAATGGGGCTTCACCGGGGAGCTGTTTTTT
abundance: NA; d_gene: TRBD1; v_gene: TRBV9; j_gene: TRBJ1-4; CDR3aa: CASSVGALGQGTEKLFF; CDR3nt: TGTGCCAGCAGCGTAGGGGCCTTGGGACAGGGGACTGAAAAACTGTTTTTT
abundance: NA; d_gene: NA; v_gene: TRBV30; j_gene: TRBJ2-1; CDR3aa: CAWSALDIVGEQFF; CDR3nt: TGTGCCTGGAGTGCCTTGGACATCGTGGGTGAGCAGTTCTTC
abundance: NA; d_gene: NA; v_gene: TRBV7-6; j_gene: TRBJ2-7; CDR3aa: CASKDSESSYEQYF; CDR3nt: TGTGCCAGCAAAGACAGTGAATCTTCCTACGAGCAGTACTTC
abundance: NA; d_gene: NA; v_gene: TRBV4-3; j_gene: TRBJ2-7; CDR3aa: CASSQRQGYEQYF; CDR3nt: TGCGCCAGCAGCCAACGTCAGGGCTACGAGCAGTACTTC
abundance: NA; d_gene: NA; v_gene: TRBV7-9; j_gene: TRBJ2-4; CDR3aa: CASRRGDSKNIQYF; CDR3nt: TGTGCCAGTCGTAGAGGGGACTCTAAAAACATTCAGTACTTC
abundance: NA; d_gene: TRBD1; v_gene: TRBV5-8; j_gene: TRBJ1-5; CDR3aa: CASSLEGAFQYSNQPQHF; CDR3nt: TGTGCCAGCAGCCTAGAGGGGGCATTCCAATATAGCAATCAGCCCCAGCATTTT
abundance: NA; d_gene: TRBD1; v_gene: TRBV9; j_gene: TRBJ2-5; CDR3aa: CASSAGQGTQETQYF; CDR3nt: TGTGCCAGCAGCGCGGGACAGGGGACCCAAGAGACCCAGTACTTC
abundance: NA; d_gene: NA; v_gene: TRBV10-2; j_gene: TRBJ2-7; CDR3aa: CASSGGYLGEEQYF; CDR3nt: TGCGCCAGCAGTGGGGGCTACCTTGGAGAAGAGCAGTACTTC
abundance: once; d_gene: TRBD2; v_gene: TRBV4-3; j_gene: TRBJ2-5; CDR3aa: CASSQWWSTRGETQYF; CDR3nt: TGCGCCAGCAGCCAATGGTGGTCTACGCGGGGGGAGACCCAGTACTTC
abundance: NA; d_gene: TRBD2; v_gene: TRBV7-3; j_gene: TRBJ2-1; CDR3aa: CASSLFGTTYNEQFF; CDR3nt: TGTGCCAGCAGCTTATTCGGGACTACCTACAATGAGCAGTTCTTC
abundance: once; d_gene: NA; v_gene: TRBV4-2; j_gene: TRBJ2-2; CDR3aa: CASSQGLGGTGELFF; CDR3nt: TGTGCCAGCAGCCAGGGCCTTGGGGGGACCGGGGAGCTGTTTTTT
abundance: NA; d_gene: NA; v_gene: TRBV27; j_gene: TRBJ2-7; CDR3aa: CASSFRYSSYEQYF; CDR3nt: TGTGCCAGCAGTTTTAGGTACAGCTCCTACGAGCAGTACTTC
abundance: NA; d_gene: NA; v_gene: TRBV28; j_gene: TRBJ1-1; CDR3aa: CASSLVKFSTEAFF; CDR3nt: TGTGCCAGCAGTTTGGTTAAGTTCAGTACTGAAGCTTTCTTT
abundance: once; d_gene: TRBD1; v_gene: TRBV4-2; j_gene: TRBJ2-5; CDR3aa: CASSQERQGAETQYF; CDR3nt: TGTGCCAGCAGCCAAGAGCGACAGGGGGCAGAGACCCAGTACTTC
abundance: NA; d_gene: TRBD2; v_gene: TRBV19; j_gene: TRBJ2-1; CDR3aa: CASSIGLGLAGGRGYEQFF; CDR3nt: TGTGCCAGTAGTATAGGTCTGGGGCTAGCGGGAGGGCGGGGGTATGAGCAGTTCTTC